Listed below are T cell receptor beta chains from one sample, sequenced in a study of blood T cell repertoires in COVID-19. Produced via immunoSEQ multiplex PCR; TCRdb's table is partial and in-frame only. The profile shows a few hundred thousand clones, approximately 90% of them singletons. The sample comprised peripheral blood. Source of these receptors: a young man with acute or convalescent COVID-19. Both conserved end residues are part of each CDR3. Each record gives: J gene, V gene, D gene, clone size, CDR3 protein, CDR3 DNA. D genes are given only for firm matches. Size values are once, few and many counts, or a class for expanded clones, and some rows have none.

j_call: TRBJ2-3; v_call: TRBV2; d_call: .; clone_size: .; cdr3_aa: CASSEVTGHPTDTQYF; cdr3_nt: TGTGCCAGCAGTGAAGTTACAGGGCACCCCACAGATACGCAGTATTTT
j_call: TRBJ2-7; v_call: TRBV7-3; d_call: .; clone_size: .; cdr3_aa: CASSLTAGATYEQYF; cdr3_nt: TGTGCCAGCAGCTTAACTGCGGGGGCCACATACGAGCAGTACTTC
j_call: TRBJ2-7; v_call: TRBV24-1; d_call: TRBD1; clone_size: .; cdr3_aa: CALHFLQGEHEQYF; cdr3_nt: TGTGCCCTCCATTTTCTCCAGGGGGAGCACGAGCAGTACTTC
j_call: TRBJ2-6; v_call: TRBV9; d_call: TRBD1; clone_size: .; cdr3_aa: CASSVGQGAGANVLTF; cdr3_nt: TGTGCCAGCAGCGTCGGACAGGGGGCTGGGGCCAACGTCCTGACTTTC
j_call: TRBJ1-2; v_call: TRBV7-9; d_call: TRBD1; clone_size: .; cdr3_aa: CASSETGVWYGYTF; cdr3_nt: TGTGCCAGCAGCGAAACAGGGGTATGGTATGGCTACACCTTC
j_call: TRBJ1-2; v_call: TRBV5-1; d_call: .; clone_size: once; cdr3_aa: CASSFTVGGGNGYTF; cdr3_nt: TGCGCCAGCAGCTTTACCGTTGGCGGTGGAAATGGCTACACCTTC
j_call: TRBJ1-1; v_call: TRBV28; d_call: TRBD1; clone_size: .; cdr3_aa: CASSKGQGHTEAFF; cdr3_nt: TGTGCCAGCAGCAAAGGACAGGGACACACTGAAGCTTTCTTT
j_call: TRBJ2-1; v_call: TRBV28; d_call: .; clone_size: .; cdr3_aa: CASSLSGLRRGNEQFF; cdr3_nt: TGTGCCAGCAGTTTATCTGGACTTAGGAGGGGCAATGAGCAGTTCTTC
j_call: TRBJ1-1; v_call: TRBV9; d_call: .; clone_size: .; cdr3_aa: CASSSQGGTEAFF; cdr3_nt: TGTGCCAGCAGCTCCCAGGGAGGCACTGAAGCTTTCTTT
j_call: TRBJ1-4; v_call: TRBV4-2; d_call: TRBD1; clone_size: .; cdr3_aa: CASSRSSPGTVEKLFF; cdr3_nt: TGTGCCAGCAGCCGGTCGTCCCCCGGGACAGTGGAAAAACTGTTTTTT
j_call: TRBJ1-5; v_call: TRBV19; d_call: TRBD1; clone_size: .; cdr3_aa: CASSRERQGVGGAQHF; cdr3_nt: TGTGCCAGTAGTCGTGAGAGACAGGGTGTCGGGGGAGCCCAGCATTTT
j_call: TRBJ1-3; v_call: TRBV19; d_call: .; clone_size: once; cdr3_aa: CASSMYAGEGNTIYF; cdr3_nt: TGTGCCAGTAGTATGTACGCAGGGGAAGGAAACACCATATATTTT
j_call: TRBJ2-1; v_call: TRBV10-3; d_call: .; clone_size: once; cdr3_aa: CAISIGQDLSYNEQFF; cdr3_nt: TGTGCCATCAGTATCGGACAAGACCTCTCCTACAATGAGCAGTTCTTC
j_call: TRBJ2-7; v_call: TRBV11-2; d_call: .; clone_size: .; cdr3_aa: CASNYDGVGEQYF; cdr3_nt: TGTGCCAGCAACTACGACGGGGTGGGGGAGCAGTACTTC
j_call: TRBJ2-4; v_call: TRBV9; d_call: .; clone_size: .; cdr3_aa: CASSRGRGPKNIQYF; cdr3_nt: TGTGCCAGCAGCCGGGGGAGAGGCCCAAAAAACATTCAGTACTTC
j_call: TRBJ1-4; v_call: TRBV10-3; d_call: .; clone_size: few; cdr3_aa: CAISDSGGLNEKLFF; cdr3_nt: TGTGCCATCAGTGATAGCGGCGGACTGAATGAAAAACTGTTTTTT
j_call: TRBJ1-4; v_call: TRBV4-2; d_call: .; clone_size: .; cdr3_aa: CASSQAQWAANEKLFF; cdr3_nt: TGTGCCAGCAGCCAAGCTCAGTGGGCTGCTAATGAAAAACTGTTTTTT
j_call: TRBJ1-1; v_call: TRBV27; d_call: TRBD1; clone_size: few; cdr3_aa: CASSLRAGTGNTEAFF; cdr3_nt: TGTGCCAGCAGTTTAAGGGCAGGGACAGGGAACACTGAAGCTTTCTTT
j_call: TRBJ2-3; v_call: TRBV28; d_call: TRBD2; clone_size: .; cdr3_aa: CASSLSGVSTDTQYF; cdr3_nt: TGTGCCAGCAGCCTCAGCGGGGTTAGCACAGATACGCAGTATTTT
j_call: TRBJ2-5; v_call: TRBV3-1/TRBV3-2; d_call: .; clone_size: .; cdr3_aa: CASRHSAQETQYF; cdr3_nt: TGTGCCAGCAGACATAGCGCCCAAGAGACCCAGTACTTC
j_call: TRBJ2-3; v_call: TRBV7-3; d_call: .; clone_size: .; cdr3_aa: CASSLNSRTQYF; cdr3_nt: TGTGCCAGCAGCTTAAATTCCAGGACGCAGTATTTT
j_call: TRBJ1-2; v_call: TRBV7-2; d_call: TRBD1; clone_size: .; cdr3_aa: CASSQDRGQLYGYTF; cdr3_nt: TGTGCCAGCAGCCAGGACAGGGGGCAGCTCTATGGCTACACCTTC